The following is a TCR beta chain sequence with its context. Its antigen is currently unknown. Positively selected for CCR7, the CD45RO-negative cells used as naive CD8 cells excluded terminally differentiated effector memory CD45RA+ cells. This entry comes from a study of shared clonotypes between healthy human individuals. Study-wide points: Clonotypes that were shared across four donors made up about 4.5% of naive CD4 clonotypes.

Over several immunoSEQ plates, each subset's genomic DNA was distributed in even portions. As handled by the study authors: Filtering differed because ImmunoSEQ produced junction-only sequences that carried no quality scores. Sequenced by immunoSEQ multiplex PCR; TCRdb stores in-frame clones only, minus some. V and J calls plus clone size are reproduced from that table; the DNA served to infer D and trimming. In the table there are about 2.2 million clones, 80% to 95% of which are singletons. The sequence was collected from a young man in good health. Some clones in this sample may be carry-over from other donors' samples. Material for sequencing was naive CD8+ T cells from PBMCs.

CDR3 in amino acids: CASSSFRDSYGYTF. The CDR3 bases are TGTGCCAGCAGTTCCTTCAGGGATAGCTATGGCTACACCTTC. The chain carries TRBV28 and TRBJ1-2, with D possibly being TRBD1 (5 bases). Germline-derived CDR1 and CDR2 are MDHEN and SYDVKM. V lost 4 bases and J lost 4, with 13 bases in between. The CDR3 contains 14 residues.